These 10 T cell receptor beta chains came from one sample sequenced in a study of T cell changes during pregnancy in multiple sclerosis. TCRdb keeps only in-frame clones here, not all; method: immunoSEQ multiplex PCR. The sample consists of some 80,000 clones, 90% to 95% of them appearing once. Specimen: CD4+ T cells from peripheral blood mononuclear cells, collected after pregnancy. The receptors derive from a female donor with multiple sclerosis, enrolled in a pregnancy study.

CDR3 residues: CASRQTGPYNSPLHF. CDR3 bases: TGTGCCAGCAGGCAGACAGGGCCCTATAATTCACCCCTCCACTTT. The chain has TRBV6-1 and TRBJ1-6, with TRBD1 identical over 7 bases. Germline V gives CDR1 MNHNS, CDR2 SASEGT. With 6 bases clipped from V and 2 bases from J, the junction kept 4 bases outside the gene matches. The CDR3 is made up of 15 amino acids.

J is TRBJ1-2 and V is TRBV10-3; D is unclear. The CDR3 has 12 amino acids. Germline V gene sequence: CDR1 ENHRY, CDR2 SYGVKD. The V gene lost 10 bases and the J gene lost 4 bases, with 13 bases spanning the gap. This chain's CDR3 is CATGSTAYGYTF. The CDR3, as DNA: TGTGCCACCGGCTCCACAGCCTATGGCTACACCTTC.

V gene TRBV11-2 combines with J gene TRBJ2-7; D gene ambiguous. The CDR3 length is 13 residues. V was cut by 5 bases and J by 6 bases, with 14 bases left in between. Per germline, CDR1 SGHAT and CDR2 FQNNGV. The CDR3 region is CASSQNLGGEQYF. CDR3 nucleotide sequence: TGTGCCAGCAGCCAGAATTTAGGCGGCGAGCAGTACTTC.

V and J are TRBV14 and TRBJ2-2; a possible D gene is TRBD2 (6 bases). Germline loops: CDR1 SGHDN, CDR2 FVKESK. The CDR3 consists of 16 residues. Trimming cost V 8 bases and J 4 bases, with 20 bases left between them. CDR3 region: CASSTLATSGTGELFF. CDR3 DNA sequence: TGTGCCAGCTCGACACTAGCCACCTCTGGCACCGGGGAGCTGTTTTTT. Looking up the rest from reference TRBV14 and TRBJ2-2 gives the full variable domain: EAGVTQFPSHSVIEKGQTVTLRCDPISGHDNLYWYRRVMGKEIKFLLHFVKESKQDESGMPNNRFLAERTGGTYSTLKVQPAELEDSGVYFCASSTLATSGTGELFFGEGSRLTVL.

The V gene is TRBV2, the J gene TRBJ2-7; 8 positions agree with TRBD2. Trimming at V came to 8 bases and at J to 4 bases, leaving 4 bases not matched to a gene. Germline V CDR1 and CDR2: SNHLY, FYNNEI. The CDR3 has 12 residues. In DNA form, the CDR3 reads TGTGCCAGCCGGGAGGGGTTTTACGAGCAGTACTTC. This translates into CASREGFYEQYF. Variable domain in full (rest from reference TRBV2 and TRBJ2-7): EPEVTQTPSHQVTQMGQEVILRCVPISNHLYFYWYRQILGQKVEFLVSFYNNEISEKSEIFDDQFSVERPDGSNFTLKIRSTKLEDSAMYFCASREGFYEQYFGPGTRLTVT.

This clone was recorded a few times. This chain joins TRBV7-8 and TRBJ1-2, with 9 bases lining up with TRBD1. The germline CDR1 and CDR2 sequences are SGHVS and FQNEAQ. The CDR3 covers 16 residues. V shed 4 bases, J shed 7 bases, and the junction held 13 bases outside the gene matches. CDR3 in amino acids: CASSYDRTGALGGYTF. CDR3 nucleotides: TGTGCCAGCAGCTACGACAGGACAGGGGCCCTTGGTGGCTACACCTTC.

V and J are TRBV2 and TRBJ1-2; 7 bases match TRBD1. CDR3 length equals 12 residues. The J segment lost 7 bases and the V segment lost 9 bases, leaving 8 bases of the junction unmatched. CDR1 SNHLY and CDR2 FYNNEI come from the germline V gene. The CDR3 DNA sequence: TGTGCCAGGGACTTACAGGGGAGTGGCTACACCTTC. Translated, it gives CARDLQGSGYTF.

The genes are TRBV11-2 and TRBJ2-6, with a possible D match to TRBD1 (5 bases). Germline V lookup: CDR1 SGHAT, CDR2 FQNNGV. Trimming removed 6 bases from V and 0 bases from J, with 21 bases in between. The CDR3 has 19 amino acids. In DNA form, the CDR3 reads TGTGCCAGCAGGAGCTTGGGGCAGGGCCGATTCTCTGGGGCCAACGTCCTGACTTTC. Protein product: CASRSLGQGRFSGANVLTF.

This rearrangement joins TRBV19 to TRBJ2-6; 7 bases align to TRBD1. This CDR3 contains 18 residues. CDR1 LNHDA and CDR2 SQIVND come from the germline V gene (reference sequence). The trim removed 5 bases at V and 2 bases at J, leaving 12 bases unmatched. The CDR3 sequence: CASSDRAGLGAGANVLTF. The CDR3 nucleotides read TGTGCCAGTAGTGACAGGGCTGGTTTGGGTGCTGGGGCCAACGTCCTGACTTTC.

This clone was seen only once. The CDR3 here is CSVETRDRGSYEQYF. DNA for the CDR3: TGCAGCGTCGAGACACGGGACAGGGGCTCCTACGAGCAGTACTTC. This chain uses TRBV29-1 with TRBJ2-7; the match to TRBD1 covers 10 bases. This CDR3 spans 15 amino acids. Germline values: CDR1 SQVTM, CDR2 ANQGSEA. J was trimmed by 0 bases and V by 6 bases; bases with no gene match: 8.